The 25 T cell receptor beta chains below all came from one sample that was sequenced in a study of vaccination and CD4 T cells after COVID-19. With the Oncomine TCR Beta short-read assay, DNA from cultured CD4+ T cells was sequenced. TCRdb recomputed calls from the PCR reads with MiXCR, one row per CDR3 protein. The table includes about 10,000 distinct CDR3 sequences, roughly two thirds detected once. The antigens of these receptors remain unknown. The treatment is: roughly 10-day PBMC culture with coronavirus spike peptide pools or control peptides (ViraFEST assay). The sample was CD4+ T cells from blood, cultured in vitro. These TCRs come from a human donor who had recovered from COVID-19.

V usage is TRBV27 and J usage is TRBJ1-5, with TRBD1 as a possible D gene (5 bases). The ends were cut back, 8 bases at V and 7 bases at J, with 18 bases in the middle. Germline CDR1 is MNHEY and CDR2 is SMNVEV (reference sequence). This CDR3 comprises 14 residues. CDR3 amino acids: CASGLQGDSQPQHF. The CDR3 DNA sequence: TGTGCCAGCGGTCTTCAGGGTGACAGCCAGCCCCAGCATTTT.

V gene TRBV10-2 combines with J gene TRBJ2-6; 10 bases are a match to TRBD1. V lost 6 bases to trimming and J lost 3 bases; unmatched junction nucleotides: 11. Germline values: CDR1 WSHSY, CDR2 SAAADI. The CDR3 loop spans 18 amino acids. The DNA of the CDR3 is TGCGCCAGCAGGGACGGGGACAGGGGACGTAATGGGGCCAACGTCCTGACTTTC. Amino acids: CASRDGDRGRNGANVLTF.

The chain carries TRBV7-9 and TRBJ2-1; tentative D call: TRBD2 (5 bases). The CDR3 length is 18 residues. Germline values: CDR1 SEHNR, CDR2 FQNEAQ (reference sequence). Trimming pared 1 base from V and 6 bases from J, leaving 22 bases between. Here the CDR3 reads CASSLVVVFGAEANEQFF. DNA of the CDR3: TGTGCCAGCAGCTTAGTGGTTGTTTTTGGAGCGGAGGCCAATGAGCAGTTCTTC.

V gene TRBV2 combines with J gene TRBJ1-2; D may be TRBD1 (6 bases). The CDR3 has 14 amino acids. Germline CDR1 SNHLY, CDR2 FYNNEI. Trimming pared 3 bases from V and 8 bases from J, leaving 16 bases between. CDR3 amino acids: CASSDSGQFGGYTF. The DNA of the CDR3 is TGTGCCAGCAGTGACTCCGGACAGTTCGGCGGCTACACCTTC.

The genes are TRBV12-3 or TRBV12-4 and TRBJ2-5; D call uncertain. Trimming shortened V by 6 bases and J by 4 bases, and 12 bases separated the two germline ends. The length of the CDR3 is 13 residues. CDR3 amino acids: CASRQPPGETQYF. The DNA of the CDR3 is TGTGCCAGCAGACAGCCTCCTGGAGAGACCCAGTACTTC.

The V gene is TRBV6-1, the J gene TRBJ1-1, with D possibly matching TRBD1 (5 bases). V lost 6 bases and J lost 0, with 26 bases in between. This CDR3 has 19 residues. CDR1 and CDR2 (germline): MNHNS, SASEGT. CDR3 sequence reads: CASSLQRGVVSTVNTEAFF. CDR3 nucleotides: TGTGCCAGCAGCCTCCAAAGAGGGGTTGTCAGCACAGTGAACACTGAAGCTTTCTTT.

V usage is TRBV6-1 and J usage is TRBJ1-6; 8 bases line up with TRBD1. The junction had 7 bases not matched to a gene; V was cut back by 5 bases and J by 7 bases. This CDR3 contains 15 residues. The germline gives CDR1 MNHNS, CDR2 SASEGT. CDR3 sequence: CASSLMTGANSPLHF. Here the CDR3 DNA reads TGTGCCAGCAGTCTTATGACAGGGGCAAATTCACCCCTCCACTTT.

The chain recombines TRBV4-2 with TRBJ1-4, with D unclear. This CDR3 spans 16 amino acids. Germline loops: CDR1 LGHNA, CDR2 YNFKEQ. The ends were cut back, 0 bases at V and 1 base at J, with 9 bases in the middle. DNA for the CDR3: TGTGCCAGCAGCCAAGAAATCGGGAAAACTAATGAAAAACTGTTTTTT. The encoded protein is CASSQEIGKTNEKLFF.

This rearrangement joins TRBV20-1 to TRBJ1-2; weak D call: TRBD1 (5 bases). The V gene lost 3 bases and the J gene lost 2 bases, with 7 bases spanning the gap. The length of the CDR3 is 12 residues. CDR1 and CDR2 (germline): DFQATT, SNEGSKA (reference sequence). CDR3 loop: CSASGGNYGYTF. DNA of the CDR3: TGCAGTGCTAGCGGGGGGAACTATGGCTACACCTTC.

This clonotype was recorded only once. The chain is built from TRBV19 and TRBJ1-2, with 12 bases identical to TRBD1. CDR1 and CDR2 from the germline V gene are LNHDA and SQIVND (reference sequence). V shed 5 bases and J 7 bases; nucleotides not matched to a gene: 8. CDR3 length: 15 residues. Here the CDR3 DNA reads TGTGCCAGTAGTTCCCGGGACAGGGGGCTTGGTGGCTACACCTTC. Translating gives CASSSRDRGLGGYTF.

The J gene is TRBJ2-7, the V gene TRBV7-2, with 9 bases that match TRBD2. The CDR3 is 14 amino acids. Germline trimming cut 4 bases from V and 6 bases from J; bases unmatched to any gene: 7. Germline V gives CDR1 SGHTA, CDR2 FQGNSA. The CDR3 reads CASSSLAGSGEQYF. For the CDR3, the DNA is TGTGCCAGCAGCTCCCTAGCGGGGTCTGGCGAGCAGTACTTC.

The chain couples TRBV11-2 to TRBJ2-3; perhaps TRBD1 as D (5 bases). This CDR3 region has 14 residues. V lost 3 bases to trimming and J lost 8 bases, with 15 bases between them. CDR1 and CDR2 from the germline V gene are SGHAT and FQNNGV. The CDR3 loop is CASSFQALRGTQYF. The CDR3 region has the DNA TGTGCCAGCAGCTTCCAAGCACTTAGGGGTACGCAGTATTTT.

CDR3 region: CSARDPLGGNQPQHF. The CDR3 DNA reads as TGCAGTGCTAGAGACCCCCTCGGGGGAAATCAGCCCCAGCATTTT. The chain is built from TRBV20-1 and TRBJ1-5, with D possibly matching TRBD1 (5 bases). There are 15 residues in the CDR3. CDR1 and CDR2 from the germline V gene are DFQATT and SNEGSKA (reference sequence). Between the trimmed V and J ends, which lost 0 bases and 4 bases, there was a span of 13 bases.

The chain couples TRBV6-1 to TRBJ1-5; 7 bases line up with TRBD1. V dropped 4 bases and J dropped 7; count of bases not matched to a gene: 13. Germline V CDR1 and CDR2: MNHNS, SASEGT. The CDR3 is 16 residues long. CDR3 nucleotide sequence: TGTGCCAGCAGTGCGGGAAGAACGGCAGGGGGGCAGCCCCAGCATTTT. It translates to CASSAGRTAGGQPQHF.

The gene calls are TRBV20-1 and TRBJ2-3; D may be TRBD1 (6 bases). Trimming took 3 bases from V and 7 from J, leaving 23 bases between them. The CDR3 is 16 amino acids. Germline values: CDR1 DFQATT, CDR2 SNEGSKA (reference sequence). This CDR3 is CSARGAGDRNIHTQYF. The CDR3 coding sequence is TGCAGTGCTAGGGGGGCCGGCGACCGCAACATACATACGCAGTATTTT.

This clonotype was counted only a few times. The chain links TRBV19 to TRBJ2-1, with TRBD2 matching over 16 bases. Looked up from germline, CDR1 is LNHDA and CDR2 is SQIVND (reference sequence). With V trimmed by 6 bases and J by 4 bases, 9 bases remained unmatched. This CDR3 contains 18 residues. CDR3 in DNA: TGTGCCAGTAGGGTATGGGGGACTAGCGGGGGGGATTACAATGAGCAGTTCTTC. Protein sequence: CASRVWGTSGGDYNEQFF.

The V and J genes are TRBV6-5 and TRBJ2-7; TRBD1 aligns across 10 bases. The CDR3 is 15 residues long. The ends lost 0 bases at V and 3 bases at J; junction bases unmatched: 2. CDR1 MNHEY and CDR2 SVGAGI come from the germline V gene. The CDR3, as DNA: TGTGCCAGCAGTTACTCGGGACAGGGGAGCTACGAGCAGTACTTC. It translates to CASSYSGQGSYEQYF.

This rearrangement joins TRBV2 to TRBJ1-5; D remains ambiguous. The V end was cut by 4 bases, the J end by 0 bases, with 7 bases between. Germline CDR1 SNHLY, CDR2 FYNNEI. The CDR3 has 14 residues. DNA of the CDR3: TGTGCCAGCAGTGGGACGGTTAGCAATCAGCCCCAGCATTTT. This encodes CASSGTVSNQPQHF.

This chain joins TRBV20-1 and TRBJ1-2; D ambiguous. Germline CDR1 DFQATT, CDR2 SNEGSKA (reference sequence). The CDR3 is 18 residues long. Trimming shortened V by 0 bases and J by 6 bases, and 26 bases separated the two germline ends. The CDR3: CSARDGMSLGRVRDGYTF. The CDR3 DNA reads as TGCAGTGCTAGAGACGGTATGAGCCTAGGTCGCGTTAGGGATGGCTACACCTTC.

The chain carries TRBV10-3 and TRBJ1-5; 7 bases line up with TRBD1. There are 15 residues in the CDR3. V shed 0 bases and J 7 bases; nucleotides not matched to a gene: 6. Germline assignment: CDR1 ENHRY and CDR2 SYGVKD. The CDR3 protein is CAISESGTAQQPQHF. In DNA form, the CDR3 reads TGTGCCATCAGTGAGTCAGGGACAGCCCAACAGCCCCAGCATTTT.

The chain has TRBV28 and TRBJ1-2; TRBD1 agrees at 7 bases. The V segment lost 4 bases and the J segment 8 bases; nucleotides outside the gene matches: 4. The CDR3 length is 12 residues. The V gene's germline CDR1 is MDHEN and CDR2 SYDVKM. CDR3: CASSSTGDGYTF. Written as DNA, the CDR3 is TGTGCCAGCAGTTCTACAGGGGACGGCTACACCTTC.

The chain combines TRBV30 with TRBJ1-6; D is undetermined. The CDR3 spans 12 residues. V was cut by 4 bases and J by 5 bases, with 6 bases left in between. Germline CDR1 and CDR2: GTSNPN and SVGIG (reference sequence). CDR3 in amino acids: CAWTLNNSPLHF. The CDR3 coding sequence is TGTGCCTGGACACTTAATAATTCACCCCTCCACTTT.

The V and J genes are TRBV6-1 and TRBJ1-4; perhaps TRBD1 as D (5 bases). Germline V lookup: CDR1 MNHNS, CDR2 SASEGT. V lost 1 base and J lost 4, with 16 bases in between. There are 17 residues in the CDR3. CDR3 sequence (DNA): TGTGCCAGCAGTGAAGAGGGGACCGCGGATTTTAATGAAAAACTGTTTTTT. It specifies CASSEEGTADFNEKLFF.

This clonotype was detected only a few times. J is TRBJ1-6 and V is TRBV27; D gene unclear. With 2 bases removed from V and 6 bases from J, the gap between germline ends came to 8 bases. Germline-derived CDR1 and CDR2 are MNHEY and SMNVEV (reference sequence). The CDR3 consists of 14 residues. The CDR3: CASSLVGFNSPLHF. In DNA, the CDR3 is TGTGCCAGCAGTTTAGTAGGGTTTAATTCACCCCTCCACTTT.

This clonotype was seen only a few times. The chain joins TRBV6-5 to TRBJ1-3; D not resolved. Germline V gives CDR1 MNHEY, CDR2 SVGAGI. This CDR3 is built from 15 residues. Deletions cut 3 bases from V and 0 bases from J, with 9 bases between. The CDR3 DNA follows: TGTGCCAGCAGTTATATCAGAAGCTCTGGAAACACCATATATTTT. Protein: CASSYIRSSGNTIYF.